Only one count was recorded for the clone carrying this T cell receptor (beta chain). Its antigen is not known. The data stem from a study of graft-versus-host responses after intestinal transplantation. Looking at the study overall: Every recipient underwent anti-thymocyte globulin induction, then tacrolimus and steroids for two to four years.

Findings and caveats of the study: Allografts carried high graft-versus-host to host-versus-graft clonal ratios in patients having graft-donor T cell macrochimerism. Recipient-marrow GvH clones were detected, some having first appeared in ileum or blood.

The CDR3 totals 13 residues. The V end lost 2 bases, the J end lost 6 bases, and 11 bases lay between the germline ends. Germline CDR1 reads SGHRS; CDR2 reads YFSETQ. TCRdb keeps only in-frame clones here, not all; method: immunoSEQ multiplex PCR. This table has some 90,000 clones, around 93% appearing once. Sequencing was performed on unstimulated CD8+ T cells sorted from spleen or lymph node cells, taken before intestinal transplant. This rearrangement joins TRBV5-1 to TRBJ1-2; weak D call: TRBD1 (6 bases). The TCR was taken from a human donor who received an intestinal transplant. DNA for the CDR3: TGCGCCAGCAGCTTAGCGCAGGGGAATGGCTACACCTTC. Protein: CASSLAQGNGYTF.